The 28 T cell receptor beta chains below all came from one sample that was sequenced in a study of blood T cell repertoires in COVID-19. Sequencing was performed with immunoSEQ multiplex PCR; in TCRdb, only in-frame clones are kept and a portion is missing. The data show a few hundred thousand clones, with around 88% seen just once and roughly 1.2% held by the top ten. What was sequenced was peripheral blood. The receptors originated from a woman aged 45-65 years with acute or convalescent COVID-19.

This clone was found once. A read error may be the cause here, since a much bigger clone is one base away. The chain is built from TRBV4-1 and TRBJ1-2, with unresolved D. The V gene lost 0 bases and the J gene lost 4 bases, with 3 bases spanning the gap. The CDR3 runs 12 residues. Germline V lookup: CDR1 MGHRA, CDR2 YSYEKL. The CDR3 loop is CASSQDSYGYTF. The CDR3 nucleotides read TGCGCCAGCAGCCAAGATAGCTATGGCTACACCTTC.

The CDR3 protein is CASSEPRTGDTEAFF. The CDR3, as DNA: TGTGCCAGCAGTGAACCCCGTACAGGGGACACTGAAGCTTTCTTT. The chain employs TRBV25-1 and TRBJ1-1; 7 bases are shared with TRBD1. The ends lost 2 bases at V and 3 bases at J; junction bases unmatched: 6. The length of the CDR3 is 15 residues. Germline assignment: CDR1 MGHDK and CDR2 SYGVNS.

V gene TRBV19 combines with J gene TRBJ2-2; possibly TRBD1 for D (5 bases). V was shortened by 4 bases and J by 4 bases, with 13 bases between the two germline ends. The CDR3 extends over 15 amino acids. Germline CDR1 is LNHDA and CDR2 is SQIVND (reference sequence). In DNA form, the CDR3 reads TGTGCCAGTAGTAGGCCCCAGGGTGGCACCGGGGAGCTGTTTTTT. This gives the protein CASSRPQGGTGELFF.

This chain joins TRBV19 and TRBJ2-3; D unresolved. V was clipped by 9 bases and J by 1 base, with 2 bases between them. The CDR3 consists of 10 residues. Germline CDR1 reads LNHDA; CDR2 reads SQIVND (reference sequence). DNA of the CDR3: TGTGCCAGCGGCACAGATACGCAGTATTTT. Translation gives CASGTDTQYF.

The table lists this clone with a few counts. This chain connects TRBV19 to TRBJ1-4, with 7 bases fitting TRBD1. In germline, CDR1 is LNHDA, CDR2 SQIVND (reference sequence). This CDR3 has 14 residues. J gave up 5 bases and V 6 bases, and 6 bases lay outside the gene matches. CDR3 residues: CASRLDRVNEKLFF. CDR3 in DNA: TGTGCCAGTAGACTCGACAGGGTCAATGAAAAACTGTTTTTT.

The chain links TRBV6-5 to TRBJ1-6; D gene uncertain. Trimming removed 4 bases at V and 8 bases at J, with 12 bases between. This CDR3 has 14 residues. CDR1 is MNHEY and CDR2 is SVGAGI in the germline V gene. CDR3 bases: TGTGCCAGCAGTTTCGCTGGAGTGGATTCACCCCTCCACTTT. Translating gives CASSFAGVDSPLHF.

The genes are TRBV12-3 or TRBV12-4 and TRBJ1-4; D remains unclear. The CDR3 spans 13 residues. Trimming removed 4 bases at V and 7 bases at J, with 10 bases between. CDR3 bases: TGTGCCAGCAGTTCGGGAGTGCTTGAAAAACTGTTTTTT. Protein: CASSSGVLEKLFF.

This chain uses TRBV6-1 with TRBJ2-1; D is unresolved. This CDR3 spans 15 amino acids. Trimming removed 3 bases from V and 7 bases from J, with 16 bases in between. Germline CDR1 MNHNS, CDR2 SASEGT. The chain's CDR3 is CASSEMPGDGNEQFF. The DNA for the CDR3 is TGTGCCAGCAGTGAGATGCCAGGCGATGGGAATGAGCAGTTCTTC.

Of note for this clone: Other DNA sequences of this sample code for an identical CDR3. V gene TRBV9 combines with J gene TRBJ2-5; 16 bases line up with TRBD2. CDR1 and CDR2 (germline): SGDLS, YYNGEE. V trimming: 3 bases; J trimming: 5 bases; junction bases outside the gene matches: 7. The CDR3 is 17 residues long. The DNA of the CDR3 is TGTGCCAGCAGCGATGGGACTAGCGGGGGGGCCGGGGAGACCCAGTACTTC. This gives the protein CASSDGTSGGAGETQYF. Based on the CDR3 plus reference TRBV9 and TRBJ2-5, the full variable domain is DSGVTQTPKHLITATGQRVTLRCSPRSGDLSVYWYQQSLDQGLQFLIQYYNGEERAKGNILERFSAQQFPDLHSELNLSSLELGDSALYFCASSDGTSGGAGETQYFGPGTRLLVL.

The V and J genes are TRBV11-1 and TRBJ1-2, with D possibly matching TRBD1 (5 bases). The CDR3 extends over 13 amino acids. Germline-derived CDR1 and CDR2 are SGHAT and FQDESV (reference sequence). V dropped 4 bases and J dropped 5 bases, with 11 bases sitting between them. CDR3 nucleotides: TGTGCCAGCAGCTGGGGCACGGAATATGGCTACACCTTC. It specifies CASSWGTEYGYTF.

A few counts support this clone. This chain uses TRBV5-1 with TRBJ2-3, with 7 bases fitting TRBD1. The germline V gene has CDR1 SGHRS and CDR2 YFSETQ. The CDR3 is made up of 16 amino acids. V dropped 0 bases and J dropped 5; count of bases not matched to a gene: 9. The CDR3 reads CASSLGVRGFGDTQYF. CDR3 nucleotides: TGCGCCAGCAGCTTGGGAGTCAGGGGGTTTGGAGATACGCAGTATTTT.

This chain connects TRBV2 to TRBJ1-2, with D hard to call. CDR1 and CDR2 from the germline V gene are SNHLY and FYNNEI. The CDR3 covers 11 residues. The V end lost 6 bases, the J end lost 12 bases, and 14 bases lay between the germline ends. As DNA, the CDR3 is TGTGCCAGCAGGGTATTTGAGAGCCACACCTTC. This gives the protein CASRVFESHTF. The whole variable domain, remainder taken from reference TRBV2 and TRBJ1-2, is EPEVTQTPSHQVTQMGQEVILRCVPISNHLYFYWYRQILGQKVEFLVSFYNNEISEKSEIFDDQFSVERPDGSNFTLKIRSTKLEDSAMYFCASRVFESHTFGSGTRLTVV.

The J gene is TRBJ1-2, the V gene TRBV2, with 9 nucleotides matching TRBD1. V lost 6 bases and J lost 3; bases outside the gene matches: 17. CDR1 is SNHLY, CDR2 FYNNEI, per germline. CDR3 size: 18 residues. The CDR3 sequence is CASRGDRGSSHDDYGYTF. In nucleotides, the CDR3 is TGTGCCAGCAGGGGCGACAGGGGGTCCTCCCACGACGACTATGGCTACACCTTC.

The V gene is TRBV7-2, the J gene TRBJ2-3; D may be TRBD2 (5 bases). The V end was cut by 7 bases, the J end by 4 bases, with 12 bases between. The CDR3 has 13 residues. The germline CDR1 and CDR2 sequences are SGHTA and FQGNSA. Here the CDR3 DNA reads TGTGCCAGCAATCTACTGCGGGCAGATACGCAGTATTTT. This gives the protein CASNLLRADTQYF.

V and J are TRBV9 and TRBJ2-3, with 10 bases matching TRBD2. Trimming removed 3 bases from V and 3 bases from J; junction bases left unmatched: 4. CDR1 is SGDLS, CDR2 YYNGEE, per germline. The CDR3 spans 15 residues. As DNA, the CDR3 is TGTGCCAGCAGCGCCCGGACTAGCGGTACAGATACGCAGTATTTT. Protein sequence: CASSARTSGTDTQYF.

The genes are TRBV27 and TRBJ1-1; TRBD1 matches at 7 bases. V dropped 8 bases and J dropped 8; count of bases not matched to a gene: 11. In germline, CDR1 is MNHEY, CDR2 SMNVEV (reference sequence). The CDR3 is 13 amino acids. The DNA for the CDR3 is TGTGCCAGCTCCCGGGACAGCGGACGGGAAGCTTTCTTT. Protein product: CASSRDSGREAFF.

The chain carries TRBV29-1 and TRBJ2-3; D unresolved. CDR1 and CDR2 from the germline V gene are SQVTM and ANQGSEA. This CDR3 has 14 amino acids. V was pared by 1 base and J by 4 bases, with 12 bases between. As DNA, the CDR3 is TGCAGCGTTGAAGGACGTAGCTCCCCAGATACGCAGTATTTT. This codes for CSVEGRSSPDTQYF.

The V and J genes are TRBV29-1 and TRBJ1-1; TRBD1 matches 9 bases. J gave up 7 bases and V 7 bases, and 10 bases lay outside the gene matches. The CDR3 extends over 13 amino acids. Germline values: CDR1 SQVTM, CDR2 ANQGSEA. For the CDR3, the DNA is TGCAGCGCAATTCGGGGACAGGGACTTGAAGCTTTCTTT. Translating it yields CSAIRGQGLEAFF.

This chain joins TRBV7-6 and TRBJ2-2; TRBD1 matches 8 bases. The CDR3 is made up of 15 amino acids. Germline CDR1 and CDR2: SGHVS and FNYEAQ. After removal of 5 bases from V and 7 bases from J, the junction contained 9 bases not matched to a gene. The CDR3 DNA reads TGTGCCAGCAGCCCCAGGACAGGGCAAGGCGGGGAGCTGTTTTTT. It codes for CASSPRTGQGGELFF.

This sequence joins TRBV19 and TRBJ2-1; 7 nucleotides match TRBD1. Germline CDR1 LNHDA, CDR2 SQIVND (reference sequence). V shed 7 bases, J shed 3 bases, and the junction held 3 bases outside the gene matches. The CDR3 length is 13 residues. The CDR3 loop reads CASKGQVYNEQFF. The CDR3 nucleotides are TGTGCCAGTAAAGGACAGGTCTACAATGAGCAGTTCTTC.

The chain recombines TRBV11-2 with TRBJ2-1; 10 bases line up with TRBD2. Looked up from germline, CDR1 is SGHAT and CDR2 is FQNNGV. V lost 7 bases, J lost 6 bases, and 6 bases stayed unmatched. The CDR3 has 14 residues. The CDR3 sequence is CASTKLAGSNEQFF. CDR3 DNA: TGTGCCAGCACCAAACTAGCGGGATCCAATGAGCAGTTCTTC.

The CDR3 nucleotides read TGTGCCAGCAAGGTCGCTAGCGGGGGGGGTTACGAGCAGTACGTC. Protein sequence: CASKVASGGGYEQYV. The V and J genes are TRBV6-5 and TRBJ2-7; 12 bases fit TRBD2. Germline-derived CDR1 and CDR2 are MNHEY and SVGAGI. The V and J ends lost 7 bases and 4 bases, in that order; junction bases with no gene match: 8. This CDR3 contains 15 residues.

V usage is TRBV4-1 and J usage is TRBJ1-1; D ambiguous. CDR3 size: 16 residues. Trimming removed 2 bases at V and 3 bases at J, with 16 bases between. Per germline, CDR1 MGHRA and CDR2 YSYEKL. CDR3 in DNA: TGCGCCAGCAGCCAACTACCACCGAGGGAGGACACTGAAGCTTTCTTT. Translating it yields CASSQLPPREDTEAFF.

This clone was found a few times. This rearrangement joins TRBV19 to TRBJ2-7; 14 bases align to TRBD2. CDR3 size: 16 residues. Germline loops: CDR1 LNHDA, CDR2 SQIVND (reference sequence). V was pared by 4 bases and J by 2 bases, with 4 bases of the junction left unmatched. The CDR3 reads CASSKGTSGSPYEQYF. The CDR3 region has the DNA TGTGCCAGTAGTAAAGGGACTAGCGGGAGCCCCTACGAGCAGTACTTC.

The J gene is TRBJ1-1, the V gene TRBV29-1; the D is unclear. CDR1 is SQVTM, CDR2 ANQGSEA, per germline. V was trimmed by 7 bases and J by 4 bases, leaving 19 bases between them. This CDR3 spans 14 amino acids. In DNA, the CDR3 is TGCAGCGCCGAGGGTAGCGGGAAGCGCACTGAAGCTTTCTTT. As protein: CSAEGSGKRTEAFF.

V is TRBV13 and J is TRBJ1-2, with D perhaps matching TRBD1 (6 bases). With 7 bases removed from V and 2 bases from J, the gap between germline ends came to 14 bases. Germline loops: CDR1 PRHDT, CDR2 FYEKMQ (reference sequence). The CDR3 totals 14 residues. In DNA, the CDR3 is TGTGCCAGCACCAGGGGCGCTTCGAACTATGGCTACACCTTC. Its protein product is CASTRGASNYGYTF. Looking up the rest from reference TRBV13 and TRBJ1-2 gives the full variable domain: AAGVIQSPRHLIKEKRETATLKCYPIPRHDTVYWYQQGPGQDPQFLISFYEKMQSDKGSIPDRFSAQQFSDYHSELNMSSLELGDSALYFCASTRGASNYGYTFGSGTRLTVV.

The V call is TRBV10-3, the J call TRBJ2-2; 8 bases line up with TRBD2. The J segment lost 7 bases and the V segment lost 7 bases, leaving 8 bases of the junction unmatched. Germline V gives CDR1 ENHRY, CDR2 SYGVKD. The CDR3 runs to 14 residues. The CDR3 spells CAINPGLGVGELFF. CDR3 coding DNA: TGTGCCATCAATCCGGGACTAGGAGTCGGGGAGCTGTTTTTT.

About this clone itself: This sample also contains other DNA sequences that code for the same CDR3. The chain couples TRBV7-9 to TRBJ1-3; D unresolved. The CDR3 runs to 13 residues. V was pared by 6 bases and J by 0 bases, with 6 bases between. Germline V gene data show CDR1 as SEHNR and CDR2 as FQNEAQ (reference sequence). The CDR3 sequence is CASSRVSGNTIYF. The CDR3 DNA sequence: TGTGCCAGCAGTCGTGTCTCTGGAAACACCATATATTTT.